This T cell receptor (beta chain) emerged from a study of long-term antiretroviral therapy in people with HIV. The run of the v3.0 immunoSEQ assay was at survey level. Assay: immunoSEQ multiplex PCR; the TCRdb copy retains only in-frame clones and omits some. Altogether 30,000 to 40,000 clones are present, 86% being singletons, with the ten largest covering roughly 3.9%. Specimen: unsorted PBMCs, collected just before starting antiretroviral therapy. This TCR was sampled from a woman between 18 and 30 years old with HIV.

The CDR3 region is CASSLDGGWLTGELFF. The CDR3, as DNA: TGTGCCAGCAGCTTGGATGGGGGCTGGCTCACCGGGGAGCTGTTTTTT. The rearrangement links TRBV7-3 to TRBJ2-2; D may be TRBD1 (6 bases). The CDR3 extends over 16 amino acids. In germline, CDR1 is SGHTA, CDR2 FQGTGA. V was pared by 3 bases and J by 4 bases, with 15 bases between.